One and the same sample provided the 10 T cell receptor beta chains below, sequenced in a study of blood T cell repertoires in COVID-19. The method was immunoSEQ multiplex PCR; TCRdb's version includes in-frame clones alone and lacks a portion of them. The sample consists of around 300,000 clones, roughly nine tenths of them appearing once. The specimen was PBMCs or T cells enriched from blood (not recorded which). The receptors shown here come from a woman aged 18-29 years who had recovered from COVID-19.

A word on this clone: The junction and the germline gene differ at one end; a read error may be behind it. V and J are TRBV9 and TRBJ2-1; TRBD2 agrees at 12 bases. CDR3 size: 13 residues. CDR1 is SGDLS, CDR2 YYNGEE, per germline. The CDR3 region has the DNA TGTGCCAGCAGCTCTAGCGGGGGGGCCGAATTGATCTTC. Protein: CASSSSGGAELIF.

The chain carries TRBV20-1 and TRBJ1-1, with a weak D call TRBD1 (5 bases). Between the trimmed V and J ends, which lost 5 bases and 1 base, there was a span of 14 bases. Germline CDR1 reads DFQATT; CDR2 reads SNEGSKA (reference sequence). This CDR3 contains 14 residues. CDR3 DNA sequence: TGCAGTGCTCGTGAGGCAGGGAAGAACACTGAAGCTTTCTTT. Encoded protein: CSAREAGKNTEAFF.

V usage is TRBV3-1 (or the pseudogene TRBV3-2) and J usage is TRBJ1-1; 9 nucleotides match TRBD1. The germline V gene encodes CDR1 LGHDT and CDR2 YNNKEL (reference sequence). The CDR3 extends over 16 amino acids. With V trimmed by 4 bases and J by 0 bases, 6 bases remained unmatched. The CDR3 region is CASSLTGTGLNTEAFF. CDR3 DNA sequence: TGTGCCAGCAGCCTGACCGGGACAGGGTTGAACACTGAAGCTTTCTTT.

J is TRBJ1-1 and V is TRBV7-9; D uncertain. The CDR3 has 11 amino acids. Trimming removed 8 bases from V and 4 bases from J, with 8 bases in between. Germline CDR1 reads SEHNR; CDR2 reads FQNEAQ (reference sequence). The DNA of the CDR3 is TGTGCCAGCCGCAGCGTCACTGAAGCTTTCTTT. Residues: CASRSVTEAFF.

The chain has TRBV6-2 or TRBV6-3 and TRBJ2-7; D remains ambiguous. The CDR3 is 15 amino acids. The V end was cut by 0 bases, the J end by 0 bases, with 9 bases between. CDR1 is MNHEY and CDR2 is SVGEGT in the germline V gene. The CDR3 region has the DNA TGTGCCAGCAGTTACTCGGCCATTCGCTCCTACGAGCAGTACTTC. Its protein is CASSYSAIRSYEQYF.

V gene TRBV19 combines with J gene TRBJ1-1, with 8 bases fitting TRBD1. The CDR3 is 13 amino acids. In germline, CDR1 is LNHDA, CDR2 SQIVND (reference sequence). V trimming: 3 bases; J trimming: 11 bases; junction bases outside the gene matches: 8. The CDR3 is CASSIGETGVAFF. In DNA form, the CDR3 reads TGTGCCAGTAGTATTGGGGAGACAGGGGTCGCTTTCTTT. Combining the CDR3 with reference TRBV19 and TRBJ1-1 gives the whole variable domain DGGITQSPKYLFRKEGQNVTLSCEQNLNHDAMYWYRQDPGQGLRLIYYSQIVNDFQKGDIAEGYSVSREKKESFPLTVTSAQKNPTAFYLCASSIGETGVAFFGQGTRLTVV.

The chain is built from TRBV6-5 and TRBJ2-2; D is unclear. The CDR3 consists of 13 residues. Deletions cut 4 bases from V and 4 bases from J, with 7 bases between. Germline lookup yields CDR1 MNHEY and CDR2 SVGAGI. In DNA form, the CDR3 reads TGTGCCAGCAGTTTCACTTCCACCGGGGAGCTGTTTTTT. Protein sequence: CASSFTSTGELFF.

The chain is built from TRBV5-4 and TRBJ1-2; 8 bases map to TRBD1. Germline values: CDR1 SGHNT, CDR2 YYREEE (reference sequence). The CDR3 totals 13 residues. The V and J ends lost 5 bases and 8 bases, in that order; junction bases with no gene match: 8. CDR3 residues: CASRGTGYVGYTF. In DNA form, the CDR3 reads TGTGCCAGCAGGGGGACAGGCTATGTGGGCTACACCTTC.

The V gene is TRBV12-5, the J gene TRBJ1-3; TRBD1 might be the D (5 bases). Germline V lookup: CDR1 LGHNT, CDR2 FRNRAP. V lost 5 bases to trimming and J lost 3 bases, with 23 bases between them. The CDR3 extends over 18 amino acids. The CDR3 DNA sequence: TGTGCTAGTGGTAAGCCCACCCCCGGGCAGGGAGGTGGAAACACCATATATTTT. It codes for CASGKPTPGQGGGNTIYF.

A remark on this clone: This sample includes further DNA sequences coding for the same CDR3. The rearrangement joins TRBV19 to TRBJ1-1, with a weak D call TRBD1 (5 bases). V was pared by 6 bases and J by 2 bases, with 10 bases between. This CDR3 region has 13 residues. Germline V gene lookup returns CDR1 LNHDA and CDR2 SQIVND (reference sequence). Here the CDR3 reads CASSFRGNTEAFF. CDR3 nucleotide sequence: TGTGCCAGTAGCTTTAGGGGAAACACTGAAGCTTTCTTT.